This TCR beta chain came from a study of cytomegalovirus exposure and HLA in healthy donors. On this clone: Its specificity is not known.

J lost 6 bases, V lost 8 bases, and 1 base had no gene match. Germline values: CDR1 SGHAT, CDR2 FQNNGV. The CDR3 sequence is 13 residues long. Overall study results and limits: Presence/absence analyses treated sequencing depth as roughly uniform across donors. Association of approximately 18,000 TCR beta sequences with HLA alleles was found at 0.05 false discovery rate in a later analysis. According to the study, roughly 160 TCR beta chains were cytomegalovirus-associated. Prediction of most subjects' HLA-A and HLA-B alleles by TCR beta sequences was reportedly accurate.

With 60 Vbeta and 13 Jbeta primers, the PCR was carried out. Only in-frame clones appear in the TCRdb table, and some are missing; sequencing was by immunoSEQ multiplex PCR. The table records 150,000 or so clones, approximately 80% of them present only once. J is TRBJ1-4 and V is TRBV11-2; 12 nucleotides agree with TRBD1. The receptor comes from a male donor in good health and CMV-seropositive. The sample consisted of PBMCs. CDR3 sequence reads: CASGDRGHEKLFF. The CDR3 region has the DNA TGTGCCAGCGGGGACAGGGGGCATGAAAAACTGTTTTTT.